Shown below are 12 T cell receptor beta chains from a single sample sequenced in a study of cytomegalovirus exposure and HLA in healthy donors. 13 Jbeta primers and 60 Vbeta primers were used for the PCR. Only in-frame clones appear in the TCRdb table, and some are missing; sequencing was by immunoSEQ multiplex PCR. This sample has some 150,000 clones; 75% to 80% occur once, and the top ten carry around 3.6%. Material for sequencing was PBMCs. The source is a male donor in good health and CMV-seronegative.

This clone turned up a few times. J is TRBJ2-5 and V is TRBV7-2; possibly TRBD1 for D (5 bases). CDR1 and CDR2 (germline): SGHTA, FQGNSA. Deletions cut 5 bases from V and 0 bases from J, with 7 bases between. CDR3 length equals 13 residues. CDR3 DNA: TGTGCCAGCAGCAGACAGTACCAAGAGACCCAGTACTTC. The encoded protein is CASSRQYQETQYF.

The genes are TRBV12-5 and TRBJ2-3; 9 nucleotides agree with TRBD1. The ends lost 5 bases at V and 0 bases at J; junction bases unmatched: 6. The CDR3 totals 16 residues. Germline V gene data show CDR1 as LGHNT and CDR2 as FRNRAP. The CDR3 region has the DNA TGTGCTAGTGGTCCCACGACAGGGGGTAGCACAGATACGCAGTATTTT. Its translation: CASGPTTGGSTDTQYF.

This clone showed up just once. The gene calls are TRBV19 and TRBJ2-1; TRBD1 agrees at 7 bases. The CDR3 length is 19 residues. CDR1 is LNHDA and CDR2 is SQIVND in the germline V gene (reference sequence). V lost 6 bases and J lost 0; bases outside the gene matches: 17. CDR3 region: CASRNHRGQIVSSYNEQFF. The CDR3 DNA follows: TGTGCCAGTAGAAACCACAGGGGCCAGATTGTATCCTCCTACAATGAGCAGTTCTTC.

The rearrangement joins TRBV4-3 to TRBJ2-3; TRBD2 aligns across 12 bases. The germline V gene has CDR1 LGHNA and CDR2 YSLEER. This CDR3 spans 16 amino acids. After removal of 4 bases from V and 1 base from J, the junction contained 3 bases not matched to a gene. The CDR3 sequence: CASSRRTSGGTDTQYF. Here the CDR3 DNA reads TGCGCCAGCAGCCGACGGACTAGCGGGGGCACAGATACGCAGTATTTT.

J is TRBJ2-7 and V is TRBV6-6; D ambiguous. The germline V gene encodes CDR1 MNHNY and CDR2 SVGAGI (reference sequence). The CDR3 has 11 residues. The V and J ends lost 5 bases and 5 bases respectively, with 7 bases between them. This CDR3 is CASSARDEQYF. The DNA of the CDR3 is TGTGCCAGCAGTGCCCGCGACGAGCAGTACTTC.

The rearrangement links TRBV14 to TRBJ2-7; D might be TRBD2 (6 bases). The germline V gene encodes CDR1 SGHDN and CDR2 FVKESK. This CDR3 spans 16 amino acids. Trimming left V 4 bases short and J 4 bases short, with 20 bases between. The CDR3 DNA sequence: TGTGCCAGCAGCCCTAGGTCGGGGACTTCCTTATACGAGCAGTACTTC. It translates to CASSPRSGTSLYEQYF.

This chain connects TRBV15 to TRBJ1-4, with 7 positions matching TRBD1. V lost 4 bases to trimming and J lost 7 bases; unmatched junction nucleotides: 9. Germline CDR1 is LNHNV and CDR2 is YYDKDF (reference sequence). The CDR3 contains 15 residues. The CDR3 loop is CATSTPTGSGEKLFF. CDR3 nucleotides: TGTGCCACCAGCACCCCGACAGGGTCGGGTGAAAAACTGTTTTTT.

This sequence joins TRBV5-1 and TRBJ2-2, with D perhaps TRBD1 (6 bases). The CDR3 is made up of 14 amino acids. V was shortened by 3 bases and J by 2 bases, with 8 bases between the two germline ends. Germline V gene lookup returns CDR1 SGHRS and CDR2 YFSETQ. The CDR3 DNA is TGCGCCAGCAGCTCGGGACAAAACACCGGGGAGCTGTTTTTT. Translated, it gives CASSSGQNTGELFF.

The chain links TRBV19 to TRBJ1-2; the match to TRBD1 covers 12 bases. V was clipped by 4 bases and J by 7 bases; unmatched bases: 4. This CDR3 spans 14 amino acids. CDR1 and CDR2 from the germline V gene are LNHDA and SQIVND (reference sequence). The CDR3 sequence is CASSTGQGAAGYTF. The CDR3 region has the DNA TGTGCCAGTAGTACGGGACAGGGGGCAGCTGGCTACACCTTC.

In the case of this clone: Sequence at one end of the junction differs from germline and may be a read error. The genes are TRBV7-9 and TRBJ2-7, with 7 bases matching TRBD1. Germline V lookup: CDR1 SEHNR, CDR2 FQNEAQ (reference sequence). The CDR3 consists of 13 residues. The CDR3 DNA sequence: TGTTCCAGCAGCTCCGGGACAGAGTACGAGCAGTACTTC. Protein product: CSSSSGTEYEQYF.

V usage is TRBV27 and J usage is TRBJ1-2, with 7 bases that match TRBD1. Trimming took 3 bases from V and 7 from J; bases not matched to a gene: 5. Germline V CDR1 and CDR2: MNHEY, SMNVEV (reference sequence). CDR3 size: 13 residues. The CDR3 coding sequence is TGTGCCAGCAGTTTTAGGGACAGTCGTGGCTACACCTTC. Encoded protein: CASSFRDSRGYTF.

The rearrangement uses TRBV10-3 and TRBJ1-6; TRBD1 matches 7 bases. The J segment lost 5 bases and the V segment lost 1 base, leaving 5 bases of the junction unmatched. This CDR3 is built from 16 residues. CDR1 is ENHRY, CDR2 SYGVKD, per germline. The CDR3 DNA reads TGTGCCATCAGTGAGTATGGGACAGAGAATAATTCACCCCTCCACTTT. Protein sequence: CAISEYGTENNSPLHF.